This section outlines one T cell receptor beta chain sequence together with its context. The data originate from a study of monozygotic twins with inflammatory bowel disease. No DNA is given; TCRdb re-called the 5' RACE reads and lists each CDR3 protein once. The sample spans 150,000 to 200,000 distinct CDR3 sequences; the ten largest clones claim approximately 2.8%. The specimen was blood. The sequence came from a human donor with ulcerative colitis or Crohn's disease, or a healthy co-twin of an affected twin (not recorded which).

This chain's CDR3 is CASSDRGITDTQYF. This chain links TRBV19 with TRBJ2-3; TCRdb's assignment of TRBD1 cannot be checked, as there is no DNA. The germline V gene has CDR1 LNHDA and CDR2 SQIVND (reference sequence). The CDR3 contains 14 residues.